These 25 T cell receptor beta chains were sequenced from one sample in a study of blood T cell repertoires in COVID-19. Produced via immunoSEQ multiplex PCR; TCRdb's table is partial and in-frame only. The sample shows 310,000 or so clones, roughly 86% of them seen only once. Sequencing was carried out using PBMCs or T cells enriched from blood (not recorded which). These receptors all stem from a woman younger than 30 who had recovered from COVID-19.

The chain carries TRBV19 and TRBJ1-4; perhaps TRBD1 as D (5 bases). This CDR3 comprises 15 residues. Trimming shortened V by 8 bases and J by 3 bases, and 16 bases separated the two germline ends. Germline V gives CDR1 LNHDA, CDR2 SQIVND (reference sequence). CDR3 residues: CASGAIVASNEKLFF. The CDR3 nucleotides are TGTGCCAGTGGGGCCATAGTCGCGTCTAATGAAAAACTGTTTTTT.

The V gene is TRBV15, the J gene TRBJ2-4, with 8 nucleotides matching TRBD1. Trimming at V came to 4 bases and at J to 6 bases, leaving 8 bases not matched to a gene. The CDR3 spans 15 residues. Per the germline V gene, CDR1 is LNHNV and CDR2 is YYDKDF (reference sequence). The CDR3 DNA reads as TGTGCCACCAGCACCCTCAGGGGGCTTGGAAACATTCAGTACTTC. This codes for CATSTLRGLGNIQYF.

The chain has TRBV6-5 and TRBJ2-2; maybe TRBD2 (6 bases). V shed 2 bases and J shed 5 bases, with 15 bases lying between them. CDR3 size: 16 residues. CDR1 MNHEY and CDR2 SVGAGI come from the germline V gene. The CDR3: CASSYPGRRSTGELFF. CDR3 DNA sequence: TGTGCCAGCAGTTACCCGGGGAGGAGGTCAACCGGGGAGCTGTTTTTT.

CDR3 bases: TGTGCCAGCAGCCAACCAATGGGCGGGGACGGGAGTTTTTATGGCTACACCTTC. Translated: CASSQPMGGDGSFYGYTF. The chain links TRBV4-2 to TRBJ1-2; possible D gene TRBD1, 5 bases. The CDR3 is made up of 18 amino acids. Germline V gene lookup returns CDR1 LGHNA and CDR2 YNFKEQ. V gave up 2 bases and J gave up 5 bases, with 24 bases separating them.

The J gene is TRBJ2-1, the V gene TRBV4-1; perhaps TRBD2 as D (6 bases). Looked up from germline, CDR1 is MGHRA and CDR2 is YSYEKL. The CDR3 loop spans 16 amino acids. The V gene lost 2 bases and the J gene lost 0 bases, with 11 bases spanning the gap. The CDR3: CASSQMGLLSYNEQFF. In DNA form, the CDR3 reads TGCGCCAGCAGCCAAATGGGACTCCTCTCCTACAATGAGCAGTTCTTC.

CDR3 coding DNA: TGTGCCTGGAGTGTAGCGGAGGATGAGCAGTACTTC. The encoded protein is CAWSVAEDEQYF. This chain uses TRBV30 with TRBJ2-7; D perhaps matches TRBD2 (5 bases). The CDR3 has 12 residues. V lost 0 bases and J lost 7, with 10 bases in between. Germline CDR1 and CDR2: GTSNPN and SVGIG (reference sequence).

This clone was counted a single time. At one of its ends the junction is not consistent with the germline gene, which may arise from a read error. The V and J genes are TRBV3-1 (or the pseudogene TRBV3-2) and TRBJ2-5, with 12 bases identical to TRBD2. The germline V gene encodes CDR1 LGHDT and CDR2 YNNKEL (reference sequence). The CDR3 contains 16 residues. The CDR3 loop reads CASSPWTSGDQGTQYF. The CDR3 nucleotides read TGTGCCAGCAGCCCATGGACTAGCGGGGACCAAGGGACCCAGTACTTC.

The V and J genes are TRBV28 and TRBJ2-4; tentatively, D is TRBD2 (5 bases). Looked up from germline, CDR1 is MDHEN and CDR2 is SYDVKM. Trimming stripped 6 bases from V and 0 bases from J, with 21 bases between. The CDR3 contains 18 residues. The CDR3 protein is CASSSRGVGLLAKNIQYF. The CDR3 DNA sequence: TGTGCCAGCAGCTCCCGGGGAGTAGGGCTCCTAGCCAAAAACATTCAGTACTTC.

This chain links TRBV9 with TRBJ2-2, with 7 positions matching TRBD1. The J segment lost 3 bases and the V segment lost 4 bases, leaving 6 bases of the junction unmatched. The CDR3 spans 15 residues. CDR1 is SGDLS and CDR2 is YYNGEE in the germline V gene. Written as DNA, the CDR3 is TGTGCCAGCAGCTCCCGGACAGGATACACCGGGGAGCTGTTTTTT. Protein: CASSSRTGYTGELFF.

The chain employs TRBV7-7 and TRBJ2-1; D is perhaps TRBD1 (7 bases). This CDR3 is built from 15 residues. The V and J ends lost 5 bases and 7 bases respectively, with 18 bases between them. Germline lookup yields CDR1 SSHAT and CDR2 FNYEAQ (reference sequence). CDR3 residues: CASSPGPRGENEQFF. CDR3 DNA sequence: TGTGCCAGCAGCCCAGGCCCCAGGGGGGAAAATGAGCAGTTCTTC. The complete variable domain, with remaining parts taken from reference TRBV7-7 and TRBJ2-1, reads GAGVSQSPRYKVTKRGQDVTLRCDPISSHATLYWYQQALGQGPEFLTYFNYEAQPDKSGLPSDRFSAERPEGSISTLTIQRTEQRDSAMYRCASSPGPRGENEQFFGPGTRLTVL.

The chain links TRBV9 to TRBJ2-1; the match to TRBD2 covers 12 bases. V was clipped by 3 bases and J by 9 bases; unmatched bases: 7. This CDR3 is built from 15 residues. The V gene's germline CDR1 is SGDLS and CDR2 YYNGEE. In nucleotides, the CDR3 is TGTGCCAGCAGCGGACCTAGCGGGGGGGCCGCTGAGCAGTTCTTC. Translated, it gives CASSGPSGGAAEQFF.

The gene calls are TRBV7-3 and TRBJ1-1, with a weak D call TRBD1 (5 bases). The germline CDR1 and CDR2 sequences are SGHTA and FQGTGA. The CDR3 spans 14 residues. Between the trimmed V and J ends, which lost 2 bases and 5 bases, there was a span of 12 bases. The CDR3 coding sequence is TGTGCCAGCAGCTTACGGGGGTCGAGGACTGAAGCTTTCTTT. Its protein is CASSLRGSRTEAFF.

The chain recombines TRBV7-2 with TRBJ2-3, with D possibly being TRBD2 (6 bases). Trimming shortened V by 6 bases and J by 0 bases, and 10 bases separated the two germline ends. Germline V gene lookup returns CDR1 SGHTA and CDR2 FQGNSA. This CDR3 comprises 14 residues. The CDR3 sequence: CASRGGLSTDTQYF. Here the CDR3 DNA reads TGTGCCAGCAGGGGGGGACTGAGCACAGATACGCAGTATTTT.

The chain employs TRBV6-2 or TRBV6-3 and TRBJ1-2, with TRBD1 identical over 11 bases. Trimming at V came to 6 bases and at J to 4 bases, leaving 7 bases not matched to a gene. The CDR3 is 15 amino acids. CDR1 is MNHEY, CDR2 SVGEGT, per germline. The CDR3 region is CASSAPGQGAYGYTF. CDR3 in DNA: TGTGCCAGCAGCGCACCTGGACAGGGGGCCTATGGCTACACCTTC.

The chain links TRBV5-3 to TRBJ2-7; maybe TRBD1 (5 bases). TRBV5-3 is labeled an ORF, and its function is uncertain. The CDR3 runs 15 residues. Trimming shortened V by 3 bases and J by 0 bases, and 13 bases separated the two germline ends. CDR3 coding DNA: TGTGCCAGAAGCTCCGGACATCTTAGCTCCTACGAGCAGTACTTC. Translation gives CARSSGHLSSYEQYF.

The chain combines TRBV4-3 with TRBJ2-1; D uncertain. This CDR3 region has 17 residues. The germline CDR1 and CDR2 sequences are LGHNA and YSLEER. With 0 bases removed from V and 0 bases from J, the gap between germline ends came to 12 bases. Here the CDR3 reads CASSQDAGQASYNEQFF. CDR3 bases: TGCGCCAGCAGCCAAGACGCCGGTCAAGCCTCCTACAATGAGCAGTTCTTC.

The rearrangement joins TRBV11-3 to TRBJ2-2; D not certain. This CDR3 is built from 15 residues. V was pared by 1 base and J by 3 bases, with 9 bases between. Germline V gene lookup returns CDR1 SGHNT and CDR2 YENEEA. For the CDR3, the DNA is TGTGCCAGCAGCTTAGGGCTTCGGGACACCGGGGAGCTGTTTTTT. Its protein is CASSLGLRDTGELFF. Variable domain in full (rest from reference TRBV11-3 and TRBJ2-2): EAGVVQSPRYKIIEKKQPVAFWCNPISGHNTLYWYLQNLGQGPELLIRYENEEAVDDSQLPKDRFSAERLKGVDSTLKIQPAELGDSAVYLCASSLGLRDTGELFFGEGSRLTVL.

This clone was counted a single time. J is TRBJ2-1 and V is TRBV7-8, with D uncertain. The germline V gene encodes CDR1 SGHVS and CDR2 FQNEAQ. Trimming removed 2 bases from V and 7 bases from J, with 12 bases in between. The CDR3 covers 14 residues. Here the CDR3 reads CASSLTLQLNEQFF. In DNA form, the CDR3 reads TGTGCCAGCAGCTTAACCCTCCAGTTAAATGAGCAGTTCTTC.

The CDR3 DNA is TGTGCCAGCAGTTCTACAGGGGTTGATGCTTATGGCTACACCTTC. Its protein is CASSSTGVDAYGYTF. The chain has TRBV27 and TRBJ1-2; TRBD1 aligns across 7 bases. The V gene's germline CDR1 is MNHEY and CDR2 SMNVEV (reference sequence). The junction had 10 bases not matched to a gene; V was cut back by 4 bases and J by 5 bases. The CDR3 is made up of 15 amino acids.

A single count supports this clone. This rearrangement joins TRBV5-1 to TRBJ2-1; tentatively, D is TRBD2 (5 bases). Trimming stripped 3 bases from V and 4 bases from J, with 17 bases between. Germline V gene lookup returns CDR1 SGHRS and CDR2 YFSETQ. The CDR3 contains 16 residues. CDR3 sequence: CASSSLTGSLYNEQFF. The CDR3, as DNA: TGCGCCAGCAGCTCTCTGACGGGGAGTCTGTACAATGAGCAGTTCTTC.

The V and J genes are TRBV5-1 and TRBJ2-5; 8 bases agree with TRBD2. The ends lost 0 bases at V and 0 bases at J; junction bases unmatched: 13. Germline values: CDR1 SGHRS, CDR2 YFSETQ. The CDR3 covers 19 residues. The CDR3 here is CASSLGLIGSGSNQETQYF. The CDR3 region has the DNA TGCGCCAGCAGCTTGGGTTTAATAGGGAGCGGGAGCAACCAAGAGACCCAGTACTTC.

The J gene is TRBJ2-7, the V gene TRBV10-3, with D perhaps matching TRBD2 (6 bases). Germline V lookup: CDR1 ENHRY, CDR2 SYGVKD. The CDR3 sequence is 14 residues long. V was cut by 5 bases and J by 3 bases, with 14 bases left in between. The DNA for the CDR3 is TGTGCCATCAGTAGGGCGGGGCCGCACTACGAGCAGTACTTC. Translating it yields CAISRAGPHYEQYF.

This chain uses TRBV7-2 with TRBJ1-2; D unresolved. The CDR3 spans 13 residues. V shed 2 bases and J shed 2 bases, with 6 bases lying between them. Germline CDR1 and CDR2: SGHTA and FQGNSA. The CDR3 DNA is TGTGCCAGCAGCTTAACAGCCAACTATGGCTACACCTTC. Translated: CASSLTANYGYTF.

Details on this clone: A read error may produce the germline difference seen at one junction end. The chain carries TRBV4-3 and TRBJ2-7; TRBD1 might be the D (6 bases). The CDR3 sequence is 12 residues long. CDR1 and CDR2 (germline): LGHNA, YSLEER. The CDR3 DNA is TGCGCCAGCAGCCAAGGGAGTACAGGGCCCATCTTC. Residues: CASSQGSTGPIF.

This clone is a singleton in its sample. This rearrangement joins TRBV5-1 to TRBJ1-5; 11 bases are a match to TRBD1. V dropped 4 bases and J dropped 5; count of bases not matched to a gene: 5. Germline loops: CDR1 SGHRS, CDR2 YFSETQ. This CDR3 is 15 amino acids long. CDR3 in amino acids: CASSTGTGGDQPQHF. In DNA form, the CDR3 reads TGCGCCAGCAGCACCGGGACAGGGGGGGATCAGCCCCAGCATTTT.